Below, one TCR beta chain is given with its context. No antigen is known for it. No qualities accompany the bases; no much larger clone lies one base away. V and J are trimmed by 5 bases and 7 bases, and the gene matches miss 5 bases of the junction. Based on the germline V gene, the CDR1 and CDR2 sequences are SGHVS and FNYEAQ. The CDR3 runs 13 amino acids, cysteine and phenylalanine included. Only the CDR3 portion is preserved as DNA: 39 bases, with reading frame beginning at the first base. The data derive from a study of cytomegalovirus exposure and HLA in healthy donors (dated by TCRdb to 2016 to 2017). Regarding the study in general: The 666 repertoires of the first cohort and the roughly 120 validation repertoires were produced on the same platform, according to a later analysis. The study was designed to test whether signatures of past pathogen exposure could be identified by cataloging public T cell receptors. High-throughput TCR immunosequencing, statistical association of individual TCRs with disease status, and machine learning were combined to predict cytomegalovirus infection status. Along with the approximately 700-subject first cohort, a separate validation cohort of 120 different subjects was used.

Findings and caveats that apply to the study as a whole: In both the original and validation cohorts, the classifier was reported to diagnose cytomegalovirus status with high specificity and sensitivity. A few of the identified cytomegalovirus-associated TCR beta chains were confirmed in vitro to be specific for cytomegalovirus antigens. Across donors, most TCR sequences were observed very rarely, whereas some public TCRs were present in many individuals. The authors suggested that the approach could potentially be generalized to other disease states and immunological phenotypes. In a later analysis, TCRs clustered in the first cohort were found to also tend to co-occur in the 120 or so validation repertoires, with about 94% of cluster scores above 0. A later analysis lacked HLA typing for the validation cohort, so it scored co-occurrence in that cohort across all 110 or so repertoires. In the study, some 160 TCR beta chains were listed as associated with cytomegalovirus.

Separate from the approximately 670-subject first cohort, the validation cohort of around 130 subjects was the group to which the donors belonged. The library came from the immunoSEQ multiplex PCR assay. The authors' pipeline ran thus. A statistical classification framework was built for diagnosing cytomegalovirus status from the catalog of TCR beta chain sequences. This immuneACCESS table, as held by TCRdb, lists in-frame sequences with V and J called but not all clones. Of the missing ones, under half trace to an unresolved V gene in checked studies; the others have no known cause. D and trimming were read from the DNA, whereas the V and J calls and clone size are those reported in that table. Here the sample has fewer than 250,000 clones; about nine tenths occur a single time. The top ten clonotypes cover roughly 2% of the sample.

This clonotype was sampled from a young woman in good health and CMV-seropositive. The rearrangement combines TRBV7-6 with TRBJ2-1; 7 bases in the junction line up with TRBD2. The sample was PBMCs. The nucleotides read TGTGCCAGCAGCCCCCCCGGGGGGAATGAGCAGTTCTTC. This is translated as CASSPPGGNEQFF. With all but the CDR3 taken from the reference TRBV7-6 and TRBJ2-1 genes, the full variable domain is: GAGVSQSPRYKVTKRGQDVALRCDPISGHVSLYWYRQALGQGPEFLTYFNYEAQQDKSGLPNDRFSAERPEGSISTLTIQRTEQRDSAMYRCASSPPGGNEQFFGPGTRLTVL.